These 10 T cell receptor beta chains share one sample of origin, sequenced in a study of cytomegalovirus exposure and HLA in healthy donors. Primers for the PCR totalled 60 Vbeta and 13 Jbeta. Using immunoSEQ multiplex PCR, the repertoire was profiled, and TCRdb retains in-frame clones only, with some absent. Among about 98,000 clones, about 80% were seen once, and the ten largest hold over 9.5%. The source material was PBMCs. The receptors stem from a young man in good health and CMV-seropositive.

The J gene is TRBJ2-3, the V gene TRBV5-1; 7 nucleotides line up with TRBD1. Germline CDR1 reads SGHRS; CDR2 reads YFSETQ. CDR3 size: 16 residues. V shed 1 base and J 5 bases; nucleotides not matched to a gene: 10. CDR3 loop: CASSLSAQGRIDTQYF. CDR3 bases: TGCGCCAGCAGCTTGTCGGCACAGGGGAGAATAGATACGCAGTATTTT.

The rearrangement links TRBV7-6 to TRBJ1-3; tentatively, D is TRBD1 (5 bases). The V and J ends lost 6 bases and 8 bases respectively, with 17 bases between them. CDR3 size: 14 residues. Germline values: CDR1 SGHVS, CDR2 FNYEAQ. CDR3 sequence reads: CASSNSAGSDTIYF. For the CDR3, the DNA is TGTGCCAGCAGTAACTCGGCAGGGTCGGACACCATATATTTT.

The J gene is TRBJ2-7, the V gene TRBV14; 8 bases match TRBD1. The CDR3 totals 17 residues. After removal of 4 bases from V and 2 bases from J, the junction contained 13 bases not matched to a gene. CDR1 is SGHDN and CDR2 is FVKESK in the germline V gene. This CDR3 is CASSRTLGQGPPYEQYF. The CDR3 DNA reads TGTGCCAGCAGCCGCACCCTTGGACAGGGCCCTCCCTACGAGCAGTACTTC. The whole variable domain, remainder taken from reference TRBV14 and TRBJ2-7, is EAGVTQFPSHSVIEKGQTVTLRCDPISGHDNLYWYRRVMGKEIKFLLHFVKESKQDESGMPNNRFLAERTGGTYSTLKVQPAELEDSGVYFCASSRTLGQGPPYEQYFGPGTRLTVT.

J is TRBJ2-5 and V is TRBV2; 10 nucleotides align to TRBD1. CDR1 SNHLY and CDR2 FYNNEI come from the germline V gene. The CDR3 length is 19 residues. The trim removed 10 bases at V and 0 bases at J, leaving 20 bases unmatched. CDR3 sequence: CATLDRGLRGGGDQETQYF. CDR3 DNA: TGTGCCACCCTCGACAGGGGGCTGCGAGGGGGTGGGGACCAAGAGACCCAGTACTTC.

The chain carries TRBV6-5 and TRBJ1-1, with no clear D. V gave up 2 bases and J gave up 2 bases, with 6 bases separating them. The CDR3 extends over 13 amino acids. CDR1 is MNHEY, CDR2 SVGAGI, per germline. CDR3 DNA: TGTGCCAGCAGTTACATTGGCAACACTGAAGCTTTCTTT. It translates to CASSYIGNTEAFF.

The chain employs TRBV18 and TRBJ2-3, with 9 bases aligning to TRBD1. The CDR3 totals 15 residues. Trimming at V came to 3 bases and at J to 4 bases, leaving 5 bases not matched to a gene. Germline V gene lookup returns CDR1 KGHSH and CDR2 LQKENI. The CDR3 region has the DNA TGTGCCAGCTCACCCAACCGGGACAGGGCAGATACGCAGTATTTT. Its protein is CASSPNRDRADTQYF.

The chain carries TRBV6-5 and TRBJ2-5; 7 nucleotides line up with TRBD2. This CDR3 spans 15 amino acids. Losses at the gene ends were 2 bases for V and 1 base for J; bases not matched to a gene: 4. The germline V gene encodes CDR1 MNHEY and CDR2 SVGAGI. Here the CDR3 DNA reads TGTGCCAGCAGTTACGGTAGCGGGTCCCAAGAGACCCAGTACTTC. The encoded protein is CASSYGSGSQETQYF.

This clone was picked up a small number of times. J is TRBJ2-3 and V is TRBV18; 7 bases are shared with TRBD2. CDR1 KGHSH and CDR2 LQKENI come from the germline V gene. The V gene end was trimmed by 5 bases and the J gene end by 5 bases; junction bases not matched to a gene: 10. This CDR3 has 15 residues. The DNA of the CDR3 is TGTGCCAGCTCAGCCCGTCCCTGGGAGGGAGATACGCAGTATTTT. Its protein product is CASSARPWEGDTQYF.

This rearrangement joins TRBV5-6 to TRBJ2-1, with D tentatively TRBD2 (5 bases). V was pared by 0 bases and J by 12 bases, with 13 bases between. Germline V lookup: CDR1 SGHDT, CDR2 YYEEEE. The CDR3 spans 13 residues. The CDR3 sequence is CASSLGPLRGQFF. CDR3 DNA: TGTGCCAGCAGCTTGGGTCCTCTCCGGGGGCAGTTCTTC.

This clone appeared once. V is TRBV2 and J is TRBJ1-5, with TRBD1 identical over 8 bases. J lost 2 bases, V lost 2 bases, and 2 bases had no gene match. CDR1 is SNHLY and CDR2 is FYNNEI in the germline V gene. This CDR3 comprises 15 residues. The CDR3 DNA sequence: TGTGCCAGCAGTGAACAGACAGGGGGCAATCAGCCCCAGCATTTT. Protein product: CASSEQTGGNQPQHF.